This T cell receptor beta chain was found in a study of spatial heterogeneity in lung cancer. Study at large: In raw reads, more than nine appearances on average were recorded for each unique TCR and UMI combination. General study findings and limits: More often at tumor resection than at routine follow-up, ubiquitous expanded tumor TCRs were detected in the blood.

This CDR3 is built from 13 residues. Germline V gives CDR1 SSHAT, CDR2 FNYEAQ (reference sequence). This clonotype was seen many times. No antigen is known for it. At one end the junction does not follow the germline gene, possibly because of a read error. Within a library made for alpha chains, this beta chain is off target, and its count is uninformative. Time point indicated: sample taken at primary tumor resection. Frozen PBMC, nontumor lung or tumor provided whole RNA, which was sequenced unsorted. All TCR cDNA molecules were individually tagged with a unique molecular identifier. One entry per CDR3 protein results from TCRdb running MiXCR on the 5' RACE reads. The sample includes 10,000 to 15,000 distinct CDR3 sequences, about 3.8% seen only once; the top ten take 40% to 50%.

This sequence joins TRBV7-7 and TRBJ2-1, with 9 nucleotides matching TRBD1. The starting material was PBMCs, obtained at surgery. This TCR derives from a male donor with early-stage non-small cell lung cancer. This chain's CDR3 is CASSRTGAGEQFF. DNA for the CDR3: TGTGCTAGCAGCCGGACAGGGGCAGGGGAGCAGTTCTTC.